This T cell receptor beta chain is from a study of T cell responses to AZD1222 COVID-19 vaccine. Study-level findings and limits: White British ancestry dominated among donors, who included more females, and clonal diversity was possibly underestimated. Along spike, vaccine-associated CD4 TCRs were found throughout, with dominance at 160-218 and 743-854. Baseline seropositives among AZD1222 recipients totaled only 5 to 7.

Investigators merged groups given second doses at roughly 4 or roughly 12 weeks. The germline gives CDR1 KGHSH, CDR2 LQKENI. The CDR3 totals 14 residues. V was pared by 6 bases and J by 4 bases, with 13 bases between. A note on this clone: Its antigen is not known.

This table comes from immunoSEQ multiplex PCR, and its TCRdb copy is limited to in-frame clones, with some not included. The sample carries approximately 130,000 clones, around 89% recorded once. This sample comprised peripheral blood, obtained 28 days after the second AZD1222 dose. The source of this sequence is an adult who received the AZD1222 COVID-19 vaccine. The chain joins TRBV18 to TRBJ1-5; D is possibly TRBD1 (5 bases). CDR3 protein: CASSGGMGNQPQHF. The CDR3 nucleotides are TGTGCCAGCTCCGGGGGAATGGGGAATCAGCCCCAGCATTTT.